This TCR beta chain was retrieved from a study of cytomegalovirus exposure and HLA in healthy donors. Study conclusions and caveats: The classifier reportedly diagnosed cytomegalovirus status with high sensitivity and specificity. Three CMV-associated chains proved CMV antigen-specific in vitro.

Clones were read by immunoSEQ multiplex PCR, and TCRdb kept only the in-frame ones, dropping some. The sample records around 150,000 clones, 88% being singletons. As for this clone: The antigen is unknown.

Trimming at V came to 8 bases and at J to 0 bases, leaving 6 bases not matched to a gene. The CDR3 extends over 16 amino acids. Germline-derived CDR1 and CDR2 are MDHEN and SYDVKM. The source of this sequence is a young man in good health and CMV-seronegative. Sequences were obtained from PBMCs. The genes are TRBV28 and TRBJ2-4; 11 bases line up with TRBD2. Here the CDR3 DNA reads TGTGCCAGCCCGGGACTAGCGGCCCTAGCCAAAAACATTCAGTACTTC. Protein product: CASPGLAALAKNIQYF.